A single sample gave rise to the 20 T cell receptor beta chains below, sequenced in a study of beta chain features in type 1 diabetes. Sequenced material consisted of expressed TCRB transcripts (all of the isolated RNA was reverse transcribed). The table came from immunoSEQ multiplex PCR; TCRdb's copy has only in-frame clones and leaves some out. The data contain some 270,000 clones, roughly a tenth of them singletons. Which antigens these TCRs recognize remains unknown. Study conclusions and caveats: Patients with Type 1 diabetes showed moderately but significantly shorter TCRB CDR3s in all four CD4+ subsets.

The specimen sequenced was naive CD4+ T cells from blood. The receptors here all came from a man aged 30 to 45 with type 1 diabetes.

As DNA, the CDR3 is TGTGCCAGCAGCTTCGACAGACAAGAGACCCAGTACTTC. Translating gives CASSFDRQETQYF. This chain uses TRBV11-2 with TRBJ2-5, with D perhaps TRBD1 (5 bases). This CDR3 spans 13 amino acids. V lost 3 bases to trimming and J lost 2 bases, with 7 bases between them. CDR1 and CDR2 from the germline V gene are SGHAT and FQNNGV.

The chain uses TRBV28 and TRBJ2-2; 9 bases align to TRBD2. V lost 6 bases to trimming and J lost 1 base; unmatched junction nucleotides: 6. Germline CDR1 MDHEN, CDR2 SYDVKM. CDR3 size: 16 residues. The CDR3 coding sequence is TGTGCCAGCAGCAGCATGACTAGCGGGAACACCGGGGAGCTGTTTTTT. Its translation is CASSSMTSGNTGELFF.

V and J are TRBV2 and TRBJ2-5; 7 positions agree with TRBD1. CDR1 SNHLY and CDR2 FYNNEI come from the germline V gene. The length of the CDR3 is 13 residues. V gave up 5 bases and J gave up 6 bases; unmatched junction bases: 6. The CDR3 region is CASSTGTAKTQYF. CDR3 DNA sequence: TGTGCCAGCAGTACCGGGACAGCAAAGACCCAGTACTTC.

V gene TRBV7-9 combines with J gene TRBJ2-5; D gene uncertain. Germline CDR1 and CDR2: SEHNR and FQNEAQ (reference sequence). Trimming took off 4 bases at V and 2 bases at J, with 5 bases between the two ends. This CDR3 comprises 12 residues. The CDR3 reads CASSSKQETQYF. The CDR3, as DNA: TGTGCCAGCAGCTCTAAACAAGAGACCCAGTACTTC.

There are a few counts of this clone. The chain joins TRBV7-9 to TRBJ2-7; D call uncertain. CDR1 and CDR2 from the germline V gene are SEHNR and FQNEAQ (reference sequence). V dropped 3 bases and J dropped 6 bases, with 12 bases sitting between them. The CDR3 is 13 amino acids. CDR3 residues: CASSLAQSGEQYF. For the CDR3, the DNA is TGTGCCAGCAGCTTGGCTCAGTCGGGCGAGCAGTACTTC.

The V gene is TRBV19, the J gene TRBJ2-7, with D unclear. The germline V gene has CDR1 LNHDA and CDR2 SQIVND (reference sequence). This CDR3 contains 13 residues. Trimming pared 4 bases from V and 0 bases from J, leaving 7 bases between. CDR3 bases: TGTGCCAGTAGTACTCAACACTCCTACGAGCAGTACTTC. Its protein product is CASSTQHSYEQYF.

This clone came up a few times. The rearrangement links TRBV9 to TRBJ1-5, with TRBD1 matching 7 bases. CDR1 is SGDLS, CDR2 YYNGEE, per germline. This CDR3 has 15 amino acids. Losses at the gene ends were 2 bases for V and 5 bases for J; bases not matched to a gene: 7. The DNA of the CDR3 is TGTGCCAGCAGCGTCCAACCTGACAGGGATCAGCCCCAGCATTTT. Its translation is CASSVQPDRDQPQHF.

The V gene is TRBV29-1, the J gene TRBJ1-2; D remains unclear. V was pared by 7 bases and J by 3 bases, with 12 bases between. The length of the CDR3 is 12 residues. CDR1 and CDR2 from the germline V gene are SQVTM and ANQGSEA. The DNA of the CDR3 is TGCAGCGCCACCTTCGGGGACTATGGCTACACCTTC. Its protein product is CSATFGDYGYTF.

This clone turned up a few times. J is TRBJ1-2 and V is TRBV7-9; 10 bases align to TRBD1. CDR3 size: 14 residues. Germline CDR1 reads SEHNR; CDR2 reads FQNEAQ (reference sequence). With 5 bases clipped from V and 8 bases from J, the junction kept 8 bases outside the gene matches. The CDR3 nucleotides are TGTGCCAGCAGCGTTGGGGACAGGGGTGGCGGCTACACCTTC. As protein: CASSVGDRGGGYTF.

In its sample, this clone was seen a few times. This chain links TRBV6-5 with TRBJ2-7, with 8 bases aligning to TRBD1. The CDR3 spans 16 residues. V lost 2 bases, J lost 0 bases, and 6 bases stayed unmatched. Germline loops: CDR1 MNHEY, CDR2 SVGAGI. For the CDR3, the DNA is TGTGCCAGCAGTTACAGTGTCGGGACAGGCTCCTACGAGCAGTACTTC. This translates into CASSYSVGTGSYEQYF.

There are a few counts of this clone. The chain couples TRBV5-1 to TRBJ2-2, with 11 bases aligning to TRBD2. Germline-derived CDR1 and CDR2 are SGHRS and YFSETQ. V was clipped by 3 bases and J by 0 bases; unmatched bases: 4. The CDR3 runs 17 residues. The CDR3 DNA reads TGCGCCAGCAGCTCTAGCGGGGGGAACCCGAACACCGGGGAGCTGTTTTTT. It encodes CASSSSGGNPNTGELFF.

The chain couples TRBV9 to TRBJ2-6; possible D gene TRBD1, 5 bases. This CDR3 is built from 19 residues. The V end was cut by 4 bases, the J end by 0 bases, with 20 bases between. CDR1 and CDR2 from the germline V gene are SGDLS and YYNGEE. CDR3 protein: CASSNLGQAIFSGANVLTF. CDR3 sequence (DNA): TGTGCCAGCAGCAACCTGGGGCAGGCAATCTTCTCTGGGGCCAACGTCCTGACTTTC.

The chain couples TRBV28 to TRBJ2-3; possible D gene TRBD2, 6 bases. Trimming shortened V by 3 bases and J by 0 bases, and 19 bases separated the two germline ends. From germline, CDR1 is MDHEN and CDR2 SYDVKM. The CDR3 extends over 18 amino acids. The CDR3 loop reads CASSFHPGTDTSTDTQYF. In DNA, the CDR3 is TGTGCCAGCAGTTTTCACCCCGGGACTGACACTAGCACAGATACGCAGTATTTT.

This clone was counted a few times. The J gene is TRBJ2-6, the V gene TRBV28; 7 bases align to TRBD2. Germline loops: CDR1 MDHEN, CDR2 SYDVKM. The CDR3 runs to 15 residues. V dropped 3 bases and J dropped 2; count of bases not matched to a gene: 1. This chain's CDR3 is CASSLGGTGANVLTF. The CDR3 DNA is TGTGCCAGCAGTTTGGGGGGGACTGGGGCCAACGTCCTGACTTTC. Variable domain in full (rest from reference TRBV28 and TRBJ2-6): DVKVTQSSRYLVKRTGEKVFLECVQDMDHENMFWYRQDPGLGLRLIYFSYDVKMKEKGDIPEGYSVSREKKERFSLILESASTNQTSMYLCASSLGGTGANVLTFGAGSRLTVL.

This clone was seen only a few times. CDR3: CASSEAPDTEAFF. In DNA form, the CDR3 reads TGTGCCAGCAGTGAAGCTCCAGACACTGAAGCTTTCTTT. The rearrangement joins TRBV2 to TRBJ1-1, with D uncertain. Germline CDR1 reads SNHLY; CDR2 reads FYNNEI. Trimming removed 0 bases at V and 3 bases at J, with 5 bases between. The CDR3 totals 13 residues.

This clone occurred a few times. The chain is built from TRBV4-1 and TRBJ1-4; D is undetermined. V was cut by 4 bases and J by 10 bases, with 16 bases left in between. CDR3 size: 14 residues. From germline, CDR1 is MGHRA and CDR2 YSYEKL. The CDR3 is CASSPRGSVGKLFF. The CDR3 DNA follows: TGCGCCAGCAGCCCCCGCGGGAGCGTTGGAAAACTGTTTTTT.

This clone was seen a few times. The chain carries TRBV7-2 and TRBJ2-7; D perhaps matches TRBD1 (6 bases). The CDR3 is 14 amino acids. Germline CDR1 is SGHTA and CDR2 is FQGNSA. The V end lost 2 bases, the J end lost 3 bases, and 11 bases lay between the germline ends. The CDR3 nucleotides are TGTGCCAGCAGCTTAACGGTCAGGGGCTACGAGCAGTACTTC. Its protein product is CASSLTVRGYEQYF.

As DNA, the CDR3 is TGTGCCAGCAGTTCTACAGGGGGAAATTCACCCCTCCACTTT. Translating it yields CASSSTGGNSPLHF. This rearrangement joins TRBV5-6 to TRBJ1-6, with TRBD1 matching over 8 bases. The CDR3 extends over 14 amino acids. V was clipped by 5 bases and J by 7 bases; unmatched bases: 5. The germline CDR1 and CDR2 sequences are SGHDT and YYEEEE.

V gene TRBV4-2 combines with J gene TRBJ2-5, with D perhaps matching TRBD1 (6 bases). Trimming stripped 4 bases from V and 5 bases from J, with 17 bases between. Germline V gene sequence: CDR1 LGHNA, CDR2 YNFKEQ. The CDR3 runs to 15 residues. The CDR3 DNA reads TGTGCCAGCAGCCCAGGGGATGGGGGCGCGGAGACCCAGTACTTC. Protein sequence: CASSPGDGGAETQYF.

This clone was observed a handful of times. J is TRBJ2-7 and V is TRBV6-5; D gene unclear. The germline V and J ends were trimmed by 0 bases and 6 bases, with 3 bases remaining between them. The CDR3 covers 11 residues. CDR1 MNHEY and CDR2 SVGAGI come from the germline V gene. This chain's CDR3 is CASSYSGEQYF. In DNA, the CDR3 is TGTGCCAGCAGTTACTCCGGCGAGCAGTACTTC.